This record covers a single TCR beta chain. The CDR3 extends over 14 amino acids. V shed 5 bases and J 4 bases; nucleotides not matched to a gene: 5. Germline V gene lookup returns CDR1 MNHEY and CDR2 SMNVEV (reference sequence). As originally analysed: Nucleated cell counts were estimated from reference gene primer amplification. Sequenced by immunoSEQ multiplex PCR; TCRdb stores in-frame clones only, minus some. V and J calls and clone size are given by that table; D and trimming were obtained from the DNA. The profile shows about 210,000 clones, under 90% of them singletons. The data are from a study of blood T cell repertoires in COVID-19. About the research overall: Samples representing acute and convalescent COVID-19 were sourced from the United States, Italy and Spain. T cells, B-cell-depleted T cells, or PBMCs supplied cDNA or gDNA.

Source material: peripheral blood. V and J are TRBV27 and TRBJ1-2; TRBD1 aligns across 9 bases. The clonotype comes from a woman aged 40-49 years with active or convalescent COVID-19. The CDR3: CASSNTGGTYGYTF. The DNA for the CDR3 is TGTGCCAGCAGTAACACAGGGGGCACCTATGGCTACACCTTC.